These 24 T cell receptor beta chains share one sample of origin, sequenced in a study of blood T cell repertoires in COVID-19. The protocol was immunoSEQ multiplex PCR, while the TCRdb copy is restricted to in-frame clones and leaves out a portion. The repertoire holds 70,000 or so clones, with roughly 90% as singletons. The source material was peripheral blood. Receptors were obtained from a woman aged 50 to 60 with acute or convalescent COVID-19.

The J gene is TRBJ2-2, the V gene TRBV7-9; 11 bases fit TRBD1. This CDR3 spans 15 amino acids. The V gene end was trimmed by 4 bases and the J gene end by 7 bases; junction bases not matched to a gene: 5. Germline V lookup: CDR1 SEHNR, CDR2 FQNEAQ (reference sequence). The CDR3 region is CASSSDRGRVGELFF. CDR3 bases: TGTGCCAGCAGCTCGGACAGGGGGCGAGTCGGGGAGCTGTTTTTT.

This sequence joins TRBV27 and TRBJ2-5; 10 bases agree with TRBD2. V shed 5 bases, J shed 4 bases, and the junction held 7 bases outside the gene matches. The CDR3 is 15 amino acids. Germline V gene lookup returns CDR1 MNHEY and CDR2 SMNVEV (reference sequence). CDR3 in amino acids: CASSSGGARRETQYF. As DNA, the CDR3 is TGTGCCAGCAGTAGCGGGGGGGCCAGGAGAGAGACCCAGTACTTC.

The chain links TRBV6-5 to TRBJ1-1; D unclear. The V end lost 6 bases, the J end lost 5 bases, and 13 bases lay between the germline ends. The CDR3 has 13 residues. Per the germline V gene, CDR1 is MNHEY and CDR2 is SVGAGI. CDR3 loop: CASSEGPWTEAFF. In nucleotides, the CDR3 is TGTGCCAGCAGCGAGGGTCCTTGGACTGAAGCTTTCTTT.

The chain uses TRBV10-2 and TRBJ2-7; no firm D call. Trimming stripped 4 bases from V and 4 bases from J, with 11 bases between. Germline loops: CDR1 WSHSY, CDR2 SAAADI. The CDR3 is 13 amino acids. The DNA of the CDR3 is TGCGCCAGCAGTGTAGAAGTAAAGTACGAGCAGTACTTC. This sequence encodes CASSVEVKYEQYF.

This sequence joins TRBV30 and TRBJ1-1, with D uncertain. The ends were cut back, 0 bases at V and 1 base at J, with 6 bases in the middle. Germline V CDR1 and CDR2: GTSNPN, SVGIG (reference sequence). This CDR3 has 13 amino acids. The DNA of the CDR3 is TGTGCCTGGAGTGTACATGCGAACACTGAAGCTTTCTTT. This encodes CAWSVHANTEAFF.

The DNA for the CDR3 is TGTGCCAGCAGCTTAACTAGCGGGAGGGCCTTAAAGACAGATACGCAGTATTTT. Its protein is CASSLTSGRALKTDTQYF. The rearrangement uses TRBV7-2 and TRBJ2-3; 13 bases agree with TRBD2. The junction had 8 bases not matched to a gene; V was cut back by 2 bases and J by 3 bases. The CDR3 contains 18 residues. CDR1 and CDR2 from the germline V gene are SGHTA and FQGNSA.

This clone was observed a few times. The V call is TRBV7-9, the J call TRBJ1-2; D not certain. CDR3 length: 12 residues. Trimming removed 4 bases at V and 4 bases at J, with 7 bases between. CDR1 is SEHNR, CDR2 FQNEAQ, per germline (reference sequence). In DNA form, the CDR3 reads TGTGCCAGCAGCTCGGGAGCCTATGGCTACACCTTC. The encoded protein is CASSSGAYGYTF.

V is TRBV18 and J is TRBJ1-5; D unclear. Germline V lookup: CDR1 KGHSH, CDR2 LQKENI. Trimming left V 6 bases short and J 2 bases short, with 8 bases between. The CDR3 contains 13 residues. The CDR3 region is CASSTSGNQPQHF. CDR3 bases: TGTGCCAGCTCTACCTCAGGCAATCAGCCCCAGCATTTT.

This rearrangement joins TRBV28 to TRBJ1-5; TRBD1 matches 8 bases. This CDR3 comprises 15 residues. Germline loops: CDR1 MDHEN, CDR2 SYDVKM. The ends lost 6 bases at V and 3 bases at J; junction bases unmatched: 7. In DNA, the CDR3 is TGTGCCAGCAGCAAATTGGACAGGGTCAATCAGCCCCAGCATTTT. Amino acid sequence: CASSKLDRVNQPQHF.

Here the CDR3 reads CAWSAITGTYGYTF. CDR3 DNA: TGTGCCTGGAGTGCAATCACAGGGACCTATGGCTACACCTTC. The chain couples TRBV30 to TRBJ1-2, with a tentative D call TRBD1 (6 bases). Germline CDR1 and CDR2: GTSNPN and SVGIG (reference sequence). V shed 1 base and J shed 4 bases, with 13 bases lying between them. The CDR3 spans 14 residues.

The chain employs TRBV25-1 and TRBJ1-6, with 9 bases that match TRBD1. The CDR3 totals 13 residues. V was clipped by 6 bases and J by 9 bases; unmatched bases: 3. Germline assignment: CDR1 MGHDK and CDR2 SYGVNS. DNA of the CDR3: TGTGCCAGCAGGGACAGGGGTGTTTCACCCCTCCACTTT. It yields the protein CASRDRGVSPLHF.

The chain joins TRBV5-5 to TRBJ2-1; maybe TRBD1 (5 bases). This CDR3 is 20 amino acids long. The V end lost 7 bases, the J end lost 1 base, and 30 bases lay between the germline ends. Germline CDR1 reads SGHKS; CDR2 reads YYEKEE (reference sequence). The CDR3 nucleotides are TGTGCCAGCTCACGTGTCTCTCTAAGGGGCATCGGTGGGTCCTACAATGAGCAGTTCTTC. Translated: CASSRVSLRGIGGSYNEQFF.

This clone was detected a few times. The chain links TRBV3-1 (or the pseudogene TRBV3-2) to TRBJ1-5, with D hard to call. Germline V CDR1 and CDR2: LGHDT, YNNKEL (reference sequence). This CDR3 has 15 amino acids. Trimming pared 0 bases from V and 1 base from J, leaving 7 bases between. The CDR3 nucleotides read TGTGCCAGCAGCCAAGATACGGGGAGCAATCAGCCCCAGCATTTT. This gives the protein CASSQDTGSNQPQHF.

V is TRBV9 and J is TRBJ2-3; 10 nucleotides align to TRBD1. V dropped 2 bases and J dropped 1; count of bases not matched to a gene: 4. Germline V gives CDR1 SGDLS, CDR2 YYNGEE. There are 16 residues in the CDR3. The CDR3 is CASSVTGGSRTDTQYF. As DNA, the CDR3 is TGTGCCAGCAGCGTGACAGGGGGCTCGCGCACAGATACGCAGTATTTT.

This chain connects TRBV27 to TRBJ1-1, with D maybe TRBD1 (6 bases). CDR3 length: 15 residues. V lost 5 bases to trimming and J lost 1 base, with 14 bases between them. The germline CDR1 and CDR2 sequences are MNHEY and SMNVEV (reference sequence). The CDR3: CASSPFGQPNTEAFF. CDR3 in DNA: TGTGCCAGCAGTCCATTCGGACAGCCGAACACTGAAGCTTTCTTT.

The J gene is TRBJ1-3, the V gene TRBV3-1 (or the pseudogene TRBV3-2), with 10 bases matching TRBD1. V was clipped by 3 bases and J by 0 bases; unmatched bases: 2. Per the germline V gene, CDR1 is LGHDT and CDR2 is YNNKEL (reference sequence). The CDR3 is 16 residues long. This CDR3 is CASSQTGGFSGNTIYF. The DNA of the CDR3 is TGTGCCAGCAGCCAGACAGGGGGCTTCTCTGGAAACACCATATATTTT.

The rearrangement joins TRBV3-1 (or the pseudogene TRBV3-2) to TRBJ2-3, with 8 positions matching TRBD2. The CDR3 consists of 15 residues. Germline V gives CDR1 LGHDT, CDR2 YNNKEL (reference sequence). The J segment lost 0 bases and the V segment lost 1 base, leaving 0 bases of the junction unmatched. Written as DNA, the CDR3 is TGTGCCAGCAGCCAAGGACTAGCGAGCACAGATACGCAGTATTTT. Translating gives CASSQGLASTDTQYF.

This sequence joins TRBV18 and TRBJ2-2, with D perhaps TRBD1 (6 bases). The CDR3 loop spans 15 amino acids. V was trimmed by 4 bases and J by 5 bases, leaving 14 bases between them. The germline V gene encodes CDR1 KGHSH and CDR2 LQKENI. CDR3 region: CASSRDQGRTGELFF. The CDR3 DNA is TGTGCCAGCTCACGAGACCAGGGGCGAACCGGGGAGCTGTTTTTT.

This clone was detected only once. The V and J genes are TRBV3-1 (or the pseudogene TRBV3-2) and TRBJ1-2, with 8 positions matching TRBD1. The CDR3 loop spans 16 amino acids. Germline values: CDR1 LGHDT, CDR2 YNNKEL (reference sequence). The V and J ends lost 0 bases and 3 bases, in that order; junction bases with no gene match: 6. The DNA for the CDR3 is TGTGCCAGCAGCCAAGAACCGGACAGGGTGGACTATGGCTACACCTTC. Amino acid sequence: CASSQEPDRVDYGYTF.

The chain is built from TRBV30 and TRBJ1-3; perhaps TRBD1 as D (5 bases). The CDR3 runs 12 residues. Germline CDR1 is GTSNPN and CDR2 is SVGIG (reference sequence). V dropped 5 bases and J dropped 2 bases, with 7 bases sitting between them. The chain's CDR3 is CAWWTTGNTIYF. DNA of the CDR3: TGTGCCTGGTGGACAACTGGAAACACCATATATTTT.

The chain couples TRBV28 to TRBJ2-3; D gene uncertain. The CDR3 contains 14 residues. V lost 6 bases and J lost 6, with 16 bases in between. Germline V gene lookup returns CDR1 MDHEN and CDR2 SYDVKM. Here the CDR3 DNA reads TGTGCCAGCAGGAACCTCCCAGTGATCGATACGCAGTATTTT. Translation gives CASRNLPVIDTQYF.

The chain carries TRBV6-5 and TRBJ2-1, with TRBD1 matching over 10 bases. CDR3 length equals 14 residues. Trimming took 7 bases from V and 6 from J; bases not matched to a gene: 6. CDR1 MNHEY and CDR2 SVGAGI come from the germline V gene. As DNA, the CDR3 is TGTGCCAGCATATTTGGACAGGGGGGCAATGAGCAGTTCTTC. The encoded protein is CASIFGQGGNEQFF.

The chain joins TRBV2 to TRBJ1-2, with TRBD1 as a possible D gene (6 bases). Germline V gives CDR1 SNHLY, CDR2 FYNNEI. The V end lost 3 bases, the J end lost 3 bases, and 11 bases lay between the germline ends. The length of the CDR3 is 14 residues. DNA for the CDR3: TGTGCCAGCAGTGATGGCAGGGGTGACTATGGCTACACCTTC. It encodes CASSDGRGDYGYTF.

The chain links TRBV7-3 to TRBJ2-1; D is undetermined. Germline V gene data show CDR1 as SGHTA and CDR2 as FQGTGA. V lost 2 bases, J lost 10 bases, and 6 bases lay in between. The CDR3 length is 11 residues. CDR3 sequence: CASSLFGEQFF. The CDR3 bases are TGTGCCAGCAGCTTATTCGGGGAGCAGTTCTTC.